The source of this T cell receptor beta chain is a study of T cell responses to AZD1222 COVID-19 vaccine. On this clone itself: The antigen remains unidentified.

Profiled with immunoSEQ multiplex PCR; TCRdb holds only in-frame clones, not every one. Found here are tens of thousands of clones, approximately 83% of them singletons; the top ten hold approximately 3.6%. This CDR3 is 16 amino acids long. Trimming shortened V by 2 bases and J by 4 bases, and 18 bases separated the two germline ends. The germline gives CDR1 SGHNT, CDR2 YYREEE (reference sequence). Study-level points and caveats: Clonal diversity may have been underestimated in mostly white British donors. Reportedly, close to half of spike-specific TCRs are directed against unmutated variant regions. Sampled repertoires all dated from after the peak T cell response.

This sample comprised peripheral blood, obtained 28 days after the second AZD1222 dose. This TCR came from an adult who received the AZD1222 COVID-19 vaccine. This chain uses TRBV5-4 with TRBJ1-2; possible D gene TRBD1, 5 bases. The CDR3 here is CASSLDQGPGRYGYTF. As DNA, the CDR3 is TGTGCCAGCAGCTTAGATCAGGGCCCGGGGCGCTATGGCTACACCTTC.